The TCR beta chain described here comes from a study of shared clonotypes between healthy human individuals. For the study at large: Three CD4 naive, three CD4 memory, two CD8 naive and one CD8 memory plate were used per donor. Notes on the study in general: What limited the represented genetic and exposure-history diversity was the small number of donors. The authors sampled blood alone, and tissue repertoires likely differ.

V was pared by 1 base and J by 3 bases, with 7 bases between. CDR3 length: 13 residues. Germline values: CDR1 GTSNPN, CDR2 SVGIG (reference sequence). Once extracted for a subset, genomic DNA was divided evenly among several immunoSEQ plates. Data came from immunoSEQ multiplex PCR; TCRdb stores just in-frame clones and leaves some out. Among under 1,900,000 clones listed, around 98.5% were seen once. A remark on this clone: Its antigen is as yet unknown.

The sequenced sample consisted of naive CD4+ T cells sorted from blood. Subset noted: CD45RA+ positively selected. This clonotype was obtained from a man between 25 and 39 years old in good health. The chain combines TRBV30 with TRBJ1-5; D is undetermined. CDR3 sequence (DNA): TGTGCCTGGAGTGGGACGGACAATCAGCCCCAGCATTTT. Translation gives CAWSGTDNQPQHF. Filled out from reference TRBV30 and TRBJ1-5, the complete variable domain reads SQTIHQWPATLVQPVGSPLSLECTVEGTSNPNLYWYRQAAGRGLQLLFYSVGIGQISSEVPQNLSASRPQDRQFILSSKKLLLSDSGFYLCAWSGTDNQPQHFGDGTRLSIL.